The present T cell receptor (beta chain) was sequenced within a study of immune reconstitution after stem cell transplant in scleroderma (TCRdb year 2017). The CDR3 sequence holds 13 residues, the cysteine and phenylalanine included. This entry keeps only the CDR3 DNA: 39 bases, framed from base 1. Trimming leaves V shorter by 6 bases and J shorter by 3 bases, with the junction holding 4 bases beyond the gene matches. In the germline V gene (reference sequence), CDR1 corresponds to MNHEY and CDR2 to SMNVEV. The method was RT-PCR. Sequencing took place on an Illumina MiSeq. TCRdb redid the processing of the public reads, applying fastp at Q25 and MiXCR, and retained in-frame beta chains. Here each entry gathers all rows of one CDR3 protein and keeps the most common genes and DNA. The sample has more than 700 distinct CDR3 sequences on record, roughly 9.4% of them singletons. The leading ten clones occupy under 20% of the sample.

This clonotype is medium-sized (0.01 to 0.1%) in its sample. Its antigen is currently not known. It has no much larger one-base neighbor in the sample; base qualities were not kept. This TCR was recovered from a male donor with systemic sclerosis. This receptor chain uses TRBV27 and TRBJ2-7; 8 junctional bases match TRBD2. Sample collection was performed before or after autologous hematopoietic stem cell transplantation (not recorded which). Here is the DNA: TGTGCCAGCAGCTTGGCGGGGGGCTACGAGCAGTACTTC. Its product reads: CASSLAGGYEQYF.